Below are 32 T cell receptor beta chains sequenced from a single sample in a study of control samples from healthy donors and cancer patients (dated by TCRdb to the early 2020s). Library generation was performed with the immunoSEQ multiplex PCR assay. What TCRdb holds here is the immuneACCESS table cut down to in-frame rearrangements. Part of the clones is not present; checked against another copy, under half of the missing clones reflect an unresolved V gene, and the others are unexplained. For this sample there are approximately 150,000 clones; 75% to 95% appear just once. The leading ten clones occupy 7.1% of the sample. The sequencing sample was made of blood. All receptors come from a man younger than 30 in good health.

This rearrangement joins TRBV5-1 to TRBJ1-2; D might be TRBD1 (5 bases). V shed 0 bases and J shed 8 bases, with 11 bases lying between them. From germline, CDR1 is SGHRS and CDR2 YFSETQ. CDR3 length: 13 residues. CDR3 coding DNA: TGCGCCAGCAGCTTGGAAGGGGTAGGGGGCTACACCTTC. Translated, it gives CASSLEGVGGYTF.

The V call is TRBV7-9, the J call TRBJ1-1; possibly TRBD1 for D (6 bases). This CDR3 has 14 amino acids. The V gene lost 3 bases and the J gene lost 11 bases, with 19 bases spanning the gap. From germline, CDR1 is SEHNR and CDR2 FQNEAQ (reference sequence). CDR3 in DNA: TGTGCCAGCAGCTTTGAGGGGGGGCGCTCAGGTGCTTTCTTT. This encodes CASSFEGGRSGAFF.

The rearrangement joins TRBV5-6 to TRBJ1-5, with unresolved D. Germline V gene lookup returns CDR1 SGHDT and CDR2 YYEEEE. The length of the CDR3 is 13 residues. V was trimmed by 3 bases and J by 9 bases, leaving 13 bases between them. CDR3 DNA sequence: TGTGCCAGCAGCTCGACGGCGGGCACGCCCCAGCATTTT. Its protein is CASSSTAGTPQHF.

CDR3 protein: CASSLSLKSGRPGANEKLFF. CDR3 nucleotides: TGTGCCAGCAGCTTATCCCTAAAGTCCGGGAGGCCAGGGGCTAATGAAAAACTGTTTTTT. The gene calls are TRBV13 and TRBJ1-4; tentative D call: TRBD1 (6 bases). CDR3 size: 20 residues. CDR1 and CDR2 from the germline V gene are PRHDT and FYEKMQ (reference sequence). V was cut by 2 bases and J by 3 bases, with 25 bases left in between.

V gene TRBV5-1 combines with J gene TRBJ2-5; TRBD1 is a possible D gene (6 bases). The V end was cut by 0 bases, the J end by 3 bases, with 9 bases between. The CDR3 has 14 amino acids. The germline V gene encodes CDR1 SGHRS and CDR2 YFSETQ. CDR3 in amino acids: CASSLAPGEETQYF. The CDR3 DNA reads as TGCGCCAGCAGCTTGGCTCCAGGGGAAGAGACCCAGTACTTC. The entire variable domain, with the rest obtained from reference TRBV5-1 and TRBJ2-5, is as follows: KAGVTQTPRYLIKTRGQQVTLSCSPISGHRSVSWYQQTPGQGLQFLFEYFSETQRNKGNFPGRFSGRQFSNSRSEMNVSTLELGDSALYLCASSLAPGEETQYFGPGTRLLVL.

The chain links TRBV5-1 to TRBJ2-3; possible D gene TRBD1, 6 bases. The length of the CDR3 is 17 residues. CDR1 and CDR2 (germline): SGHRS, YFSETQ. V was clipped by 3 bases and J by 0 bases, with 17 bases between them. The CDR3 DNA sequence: TGCGCCAGCAGCTACCGACAGGCACCGAGTAGCACAGATACGCAGTATTTT. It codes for CASSYRQAPSSTDTQYF.

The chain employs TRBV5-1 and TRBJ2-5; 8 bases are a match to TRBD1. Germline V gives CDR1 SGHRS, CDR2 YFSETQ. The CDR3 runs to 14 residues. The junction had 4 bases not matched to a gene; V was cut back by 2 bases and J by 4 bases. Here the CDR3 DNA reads TGCGCCAGCAGCTTCGTACAGGGGGGAGAGACCCAGTACTTC. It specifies CASSFVQGGETQYF.

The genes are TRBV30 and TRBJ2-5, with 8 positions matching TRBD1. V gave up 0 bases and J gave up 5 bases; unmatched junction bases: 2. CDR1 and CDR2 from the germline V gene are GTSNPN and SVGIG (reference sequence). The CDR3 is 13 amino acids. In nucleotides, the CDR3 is TGTGCCTGGAGTGTATCAGGGGGCGAGACCCAGTACTTC. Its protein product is CAWSVSGGETQYF.

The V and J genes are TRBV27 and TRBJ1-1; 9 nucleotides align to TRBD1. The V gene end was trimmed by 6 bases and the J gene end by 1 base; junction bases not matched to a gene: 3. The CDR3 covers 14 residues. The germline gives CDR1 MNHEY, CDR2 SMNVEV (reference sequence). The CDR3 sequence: CASRRQGGNTEAFF. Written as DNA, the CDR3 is TGTGCCAGCAGGAGACAGGGGGGGAACACTGAAGCTTTCTTT.

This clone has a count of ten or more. The DNA for the CDR3 is TGCGCCAGCAGCTTGGCGGATTACTACGAGACCCAGTACTTC. This codes for CASSLADYYETQYF. The chain joins TRBV5-1 to TRBJ2-5; D gene uncertain. CDR3 size: 14 residues. The V gene's germline CDR1 is SGHRS and CDR2 YFSETQ. V was trimmed by 0 bases and J by 5 bases, leaving 11 bases between them.

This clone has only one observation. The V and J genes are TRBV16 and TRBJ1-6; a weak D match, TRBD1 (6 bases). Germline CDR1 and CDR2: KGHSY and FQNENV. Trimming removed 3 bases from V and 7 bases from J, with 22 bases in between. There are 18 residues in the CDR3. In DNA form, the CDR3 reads TGTGCCAGCAGCCAGCAACAACAGGGACCCGCGGGGAATTCACCCCTCCACTTT. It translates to CASSQQQQGPAGNSPLHF.

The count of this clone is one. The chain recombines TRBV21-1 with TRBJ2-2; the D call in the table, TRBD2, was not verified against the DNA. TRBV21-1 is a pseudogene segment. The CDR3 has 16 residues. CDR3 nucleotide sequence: TGTGCCAGCACCAGGTTGGGCGGGGGGCCGGCCGGGGAGCTGTTTTTT. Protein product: CASTRLGGGPAGELFF.

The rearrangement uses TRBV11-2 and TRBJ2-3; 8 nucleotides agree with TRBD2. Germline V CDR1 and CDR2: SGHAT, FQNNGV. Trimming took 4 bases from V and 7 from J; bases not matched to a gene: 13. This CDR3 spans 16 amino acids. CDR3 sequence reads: CASSSGGDSGTYTQYF. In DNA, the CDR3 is TGTGCCAGCAGCTCGGGGGGGGATAGCGGGACCTATACGCAGTATTTT.

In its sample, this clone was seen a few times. CDR3 sequence (DNA): TGTGCCAGTAGTACAGGGGCCTCTTCCTACGAGCAGTACTTC. It translates to CASSTGASSYEQYF. The chain has TRBV19 and TRBJ2-7; TRBD1 is a possible D gene (6 bases). V was trimmed by 4 bases and J by 1 base, leaving 11 bases between them. The germline V gene encodes CDR1 LNHDA and CDR2 SQIVND (reference sequence). This CDR3 region has 14 residues.

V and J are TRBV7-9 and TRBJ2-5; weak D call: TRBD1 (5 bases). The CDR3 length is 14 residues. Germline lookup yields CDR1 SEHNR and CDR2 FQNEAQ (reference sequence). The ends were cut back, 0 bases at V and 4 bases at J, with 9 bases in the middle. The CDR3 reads CASSLAGQGETQYF. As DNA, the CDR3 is TGTGCCAGCAGCTTAGCGGGGCAGGGAGAGACCCAGTACTTC. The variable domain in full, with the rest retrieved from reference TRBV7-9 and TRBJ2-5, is DTGVSQNPRHKITKRGQNVTFRCDPISEHNRLYWYRQTLGQGPEFLTYFQNEAQLEKSRLLSDRFSAERPKGSFSTLEIQRTEQGDSAMYLCASSLAGQGETQYFGPGTRLLVL.

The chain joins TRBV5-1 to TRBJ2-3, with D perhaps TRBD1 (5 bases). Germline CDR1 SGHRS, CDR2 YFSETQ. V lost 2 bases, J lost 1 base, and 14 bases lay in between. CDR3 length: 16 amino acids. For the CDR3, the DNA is TGCGCCAGCAGCTTTCACCCCGACAGAGGCACAGATACGCAGTATTTT. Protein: CASSFHPDRGTDTQYF.

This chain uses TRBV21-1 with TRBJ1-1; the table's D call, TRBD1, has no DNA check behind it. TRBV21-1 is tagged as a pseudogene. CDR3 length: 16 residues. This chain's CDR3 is CASPDRGTDGNTEAFF. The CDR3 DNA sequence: TGTGCCAGCCCGGACAGGGGAACAGACGGGAACACTGAAGCTTTCTTT.

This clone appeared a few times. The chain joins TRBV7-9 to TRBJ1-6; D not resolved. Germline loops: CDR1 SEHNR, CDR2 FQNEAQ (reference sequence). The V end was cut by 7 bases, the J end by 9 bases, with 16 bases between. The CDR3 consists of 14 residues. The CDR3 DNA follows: TGTGCCAGCAAAGAGGACGGGGATAGTTCACCCCTCCACTTT. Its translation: CASKEDGDSSPLHF.

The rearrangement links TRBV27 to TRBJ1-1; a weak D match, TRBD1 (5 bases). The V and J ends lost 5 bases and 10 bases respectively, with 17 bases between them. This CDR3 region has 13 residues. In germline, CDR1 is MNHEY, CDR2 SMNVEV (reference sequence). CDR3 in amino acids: CASSPGGDPLAFF. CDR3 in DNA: TGTGCCAGCAGTCCCGGGGGGGATCCCTTAGCTTTCTTT.

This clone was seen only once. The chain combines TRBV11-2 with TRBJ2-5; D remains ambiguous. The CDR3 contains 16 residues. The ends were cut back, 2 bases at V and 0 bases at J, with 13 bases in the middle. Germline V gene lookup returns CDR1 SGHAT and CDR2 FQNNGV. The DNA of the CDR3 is TGTGCCAGCAGCTTATATGTCAATCAGTACCAAGAGACCCAGTACTTC. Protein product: CASSLYVNQYQETQYF.

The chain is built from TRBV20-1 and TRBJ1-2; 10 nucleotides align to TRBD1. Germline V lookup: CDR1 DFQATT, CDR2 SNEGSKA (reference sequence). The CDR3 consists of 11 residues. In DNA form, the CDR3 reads TGCAGCCCGGGACAGGGGACGGGTTACACCTTC. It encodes CSPGQGTGYTF.

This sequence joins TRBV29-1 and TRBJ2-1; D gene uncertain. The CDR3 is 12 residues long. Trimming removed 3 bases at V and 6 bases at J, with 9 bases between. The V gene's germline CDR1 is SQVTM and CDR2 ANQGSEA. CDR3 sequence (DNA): TGCAGCGTTGAGAAGCAGCTCAATGAGCAGTTCTTC. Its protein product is CSVEKQLNEQFF.

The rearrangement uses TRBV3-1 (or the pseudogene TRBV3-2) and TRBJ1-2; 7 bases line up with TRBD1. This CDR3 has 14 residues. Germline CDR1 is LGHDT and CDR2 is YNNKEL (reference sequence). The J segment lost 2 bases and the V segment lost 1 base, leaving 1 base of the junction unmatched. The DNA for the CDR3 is TGTGCCAGCAGCCAAGCAGGGGGGAACTATGGCTACACCTTC. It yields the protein CASSQAGGNYGYTF.

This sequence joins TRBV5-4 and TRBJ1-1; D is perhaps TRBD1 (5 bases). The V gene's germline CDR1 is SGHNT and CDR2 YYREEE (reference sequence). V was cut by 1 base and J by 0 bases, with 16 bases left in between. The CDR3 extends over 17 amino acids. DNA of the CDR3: TGTGCCAGCAGCTTGAGGCCTCAGGGTAACCTGAACACTGAAGCTTTCTTT. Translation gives CASSLRPQGNLNTEAFF.

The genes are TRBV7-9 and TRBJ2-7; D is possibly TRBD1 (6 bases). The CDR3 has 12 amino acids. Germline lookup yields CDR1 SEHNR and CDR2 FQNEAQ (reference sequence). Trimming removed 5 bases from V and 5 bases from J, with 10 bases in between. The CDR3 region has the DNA TGTGCCAGCAGCCCTCACAGGGACGAGCAGTACTTC. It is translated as CASSPHRDEQYF.

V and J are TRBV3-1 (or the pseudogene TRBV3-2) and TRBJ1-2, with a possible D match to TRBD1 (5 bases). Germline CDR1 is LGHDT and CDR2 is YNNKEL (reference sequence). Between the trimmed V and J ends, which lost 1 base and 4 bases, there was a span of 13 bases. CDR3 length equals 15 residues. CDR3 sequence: CASSQAGGSGYGYTF. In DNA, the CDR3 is TGTGCCAGCAGCCAAGCTGGGGGGTCGGGCTATGGCTACACCTTC.

CDR3 sequence reads: CASSLVVGASKDTQYF. The CDR3 DNA follows: TGCGCCAGCAGCTTGGTGGTGGGGGCCAGTAAAGATACGCAGTATTTT. This chain uses TRBV5-1 with TRBJ2-3; possibly TRBD1 for D (6 bases). Germline CDR1 and CDR2: SGHRS and YFSETQ. This CDR3 spans 16 amino acids. Trimming removed 0 bases from V and 5 bases from J, with 16 bases in between.

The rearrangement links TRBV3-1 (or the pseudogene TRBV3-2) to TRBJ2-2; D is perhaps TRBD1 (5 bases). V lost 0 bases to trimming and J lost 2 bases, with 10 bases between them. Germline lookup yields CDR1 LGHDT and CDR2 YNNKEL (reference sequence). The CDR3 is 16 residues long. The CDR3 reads CASSQDWQGNTGELFF. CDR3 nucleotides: TGTGCCAGCAGCCAAGATTGGCAGGGTAACACCGGGGAGCTGTTTTTT.

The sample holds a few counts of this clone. The CDR3 sequence is CASSGTGKGYGYTF. CDR3 nucleotide sequence: TGCGCCAGCAGCGGTACAGGGAAGGGCTATGGCTACACCTTC. J is TRBJ1-2 and V is TRBV5-1; D is possibly TRBD1 (6 bases). The CDR3 runs to 14 residues. The V and J ends lost 4 bases and 4 bases respectively, with 14 bases between them. Germline assignment: CDR1 SGHRS and CDR2 YFSETQ.

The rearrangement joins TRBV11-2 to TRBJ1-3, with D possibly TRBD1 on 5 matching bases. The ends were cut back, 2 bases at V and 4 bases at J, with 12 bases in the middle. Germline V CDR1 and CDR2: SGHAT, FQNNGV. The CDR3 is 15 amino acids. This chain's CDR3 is CASSLPGLFGNTIYF. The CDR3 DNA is TGTGCCAGCAGCTTACCAGGGCTCTTCGGAAACACCATATATTTT.

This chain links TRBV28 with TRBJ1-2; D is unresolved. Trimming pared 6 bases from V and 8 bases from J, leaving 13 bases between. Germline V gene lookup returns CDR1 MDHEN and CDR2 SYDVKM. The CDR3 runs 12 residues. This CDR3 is CASSSPAGGYTF. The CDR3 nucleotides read TGTGCCAGCAGCTCTCCCGCGGGCGGCTACACCTTC.

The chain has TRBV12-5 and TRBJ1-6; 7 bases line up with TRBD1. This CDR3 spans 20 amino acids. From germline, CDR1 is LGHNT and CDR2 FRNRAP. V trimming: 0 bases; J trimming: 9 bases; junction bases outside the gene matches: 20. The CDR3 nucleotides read TGTGCTAGTGGTTTGGTATCGACATGGACAGGCCGACGGTGGGGTTCACCCCTCCACTTT. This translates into CASGLVSTWTGRRWGSPLHF.